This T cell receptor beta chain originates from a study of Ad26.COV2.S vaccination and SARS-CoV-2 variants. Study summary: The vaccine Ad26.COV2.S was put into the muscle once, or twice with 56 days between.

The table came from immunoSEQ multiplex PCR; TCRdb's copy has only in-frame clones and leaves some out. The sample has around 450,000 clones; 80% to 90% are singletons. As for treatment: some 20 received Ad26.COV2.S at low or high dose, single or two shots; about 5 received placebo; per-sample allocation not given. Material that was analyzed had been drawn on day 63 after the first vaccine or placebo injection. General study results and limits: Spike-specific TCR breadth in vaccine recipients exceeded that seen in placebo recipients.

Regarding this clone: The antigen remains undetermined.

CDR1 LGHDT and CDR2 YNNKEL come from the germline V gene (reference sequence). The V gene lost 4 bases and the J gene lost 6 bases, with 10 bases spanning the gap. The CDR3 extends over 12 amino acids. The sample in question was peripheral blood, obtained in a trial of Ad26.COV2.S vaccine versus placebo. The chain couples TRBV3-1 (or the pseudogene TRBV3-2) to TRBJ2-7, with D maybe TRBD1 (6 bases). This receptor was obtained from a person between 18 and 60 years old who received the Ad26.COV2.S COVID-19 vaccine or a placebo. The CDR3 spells CASSPTGFEQYF. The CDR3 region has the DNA TGTGCCAGCAGCCCGACAGGTTTCGAGCAGTACTTC.